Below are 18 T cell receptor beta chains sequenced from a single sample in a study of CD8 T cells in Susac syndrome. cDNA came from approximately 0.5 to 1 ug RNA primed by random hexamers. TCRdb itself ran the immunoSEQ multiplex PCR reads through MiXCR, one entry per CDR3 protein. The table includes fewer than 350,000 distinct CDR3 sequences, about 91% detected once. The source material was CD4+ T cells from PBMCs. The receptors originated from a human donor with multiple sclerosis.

The chain's CDR3 is CASSPGFTNTEAFF. The CDR3 DNA reads as TGTGCCAGCAGCCCAGGGTTTACGAACACTGAAGCTTTCTTT. The gene calls are TRBV11-2 and TRBJ1-1, with D perhaps matching TRBD1 (5 bases). The CDR3 runs 14 residues. Trimming left V 5 bases short and J 1 base short, with 11 bases between. Germline V gene lookup returns CDR1 SGHAT and CDR2 FQNNGV.

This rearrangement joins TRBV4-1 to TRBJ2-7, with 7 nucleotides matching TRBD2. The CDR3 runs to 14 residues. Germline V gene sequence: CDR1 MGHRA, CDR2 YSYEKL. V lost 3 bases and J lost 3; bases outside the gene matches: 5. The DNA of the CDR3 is TGCGCCAGCAGCCAGGCAGAGCGGGACTACGAGCAGTACTTC. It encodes CASSQAERDYEQYF.

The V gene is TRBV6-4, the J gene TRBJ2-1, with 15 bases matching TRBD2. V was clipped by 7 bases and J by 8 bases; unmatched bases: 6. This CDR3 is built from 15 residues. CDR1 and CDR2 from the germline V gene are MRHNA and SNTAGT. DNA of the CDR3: TGTGCCAGCACCGGGACTAGCGGGAGGCCGCATGAGCAGTTCTTC. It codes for CASTGTSGRPHEQFF.

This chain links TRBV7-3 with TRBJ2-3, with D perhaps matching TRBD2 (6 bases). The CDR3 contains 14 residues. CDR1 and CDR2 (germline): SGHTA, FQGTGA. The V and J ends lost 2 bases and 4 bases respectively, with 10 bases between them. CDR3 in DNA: TGTGCCAGCAGCTTAGGTGGGGACTCAGATACGCAGTATTTT. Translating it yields CASSLGGDSDTQYF.

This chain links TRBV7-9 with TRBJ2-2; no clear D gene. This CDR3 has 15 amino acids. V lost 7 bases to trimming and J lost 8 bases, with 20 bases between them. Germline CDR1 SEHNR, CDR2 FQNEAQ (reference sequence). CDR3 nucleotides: TGTGCCAGCACCTCCATCCCCTCCGCAGGAGGGGAGCTGTTTTTT. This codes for CASTSIPSAGGELFF. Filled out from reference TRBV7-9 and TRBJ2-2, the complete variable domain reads DTGVSQNPRHKITKRGQNVTFRCDPISEHNRLYWYRQTLGQGPEFLTYFQNEAQLEKSRLLSDRFSAERPKGSFSTLEIQRTEQGDSAMYLCASTSIPSAGGELFFGEGSRLTVL.

The CDR3 bases are TGTGCCAGCACCCCCCAGACTACAGACAATGAGCAGTTCTTC. It translates to CASTPQTTDNEQFF. The chain combines TRBV2 with TRBJ2-1; D might be TRBD2 (5 bases). The CDR3 totals 14 residues. Germline lookup yields CDR1 SNHLY and CDR2 FYNNEI. The V gene lost 7 bases and the J gene lost 5 bases, with 15 bases spanning the gap.

The CDR3 region is CASSLDGQGASEAFF. Written as DNA, the CDR3 is TGTGCCAGCAGCTTAGACGGACAGGGGGCCTCGGAGGCTTTCTTT. This chain links TRBV7-9 with TRBJ1-1; 11 bases are a match to TRBD1. The CDR3 length is 15 residues. The germline gives CDR1 SEHNR, CDR2 FQNEAQ (reference sequence). J lost 11 bases, V lost 1 base, and 9 bases had no gene match.

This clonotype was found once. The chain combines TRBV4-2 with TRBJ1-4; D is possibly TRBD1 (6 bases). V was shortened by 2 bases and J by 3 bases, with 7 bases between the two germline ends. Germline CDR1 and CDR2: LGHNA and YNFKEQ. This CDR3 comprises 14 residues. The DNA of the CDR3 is TGTGCCAGCAGCCAAACAGGGTCTAATGAAAAACTGTTTTTT. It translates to CASSQTGSNEKLFF.

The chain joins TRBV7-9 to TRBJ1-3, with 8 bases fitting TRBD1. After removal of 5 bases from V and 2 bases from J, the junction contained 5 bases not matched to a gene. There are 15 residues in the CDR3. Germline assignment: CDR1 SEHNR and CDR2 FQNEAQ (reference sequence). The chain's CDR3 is CASSTYRGTGNTIYF. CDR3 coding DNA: TGTGCCAGCAGCACCTACAGGGGGACTGGAAACACCATATATTTT.

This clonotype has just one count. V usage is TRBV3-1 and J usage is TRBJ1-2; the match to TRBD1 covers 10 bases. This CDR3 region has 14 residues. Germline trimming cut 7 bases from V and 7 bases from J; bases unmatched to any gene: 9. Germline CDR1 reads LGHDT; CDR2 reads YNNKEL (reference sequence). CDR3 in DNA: TGTGCCAGCACCGGGAGACAGGGGGCATCTGGCTACACCTTC. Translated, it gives CASTGRQGASGYTF.

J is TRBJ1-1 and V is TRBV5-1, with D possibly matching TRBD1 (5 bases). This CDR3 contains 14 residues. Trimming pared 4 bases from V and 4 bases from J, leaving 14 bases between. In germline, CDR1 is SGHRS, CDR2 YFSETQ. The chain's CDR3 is CASSAPPGTTEAFF. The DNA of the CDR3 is TGCGCCAGCAGCGCCCCTCCAGGGACCACTGAAGCTTTCTTT.

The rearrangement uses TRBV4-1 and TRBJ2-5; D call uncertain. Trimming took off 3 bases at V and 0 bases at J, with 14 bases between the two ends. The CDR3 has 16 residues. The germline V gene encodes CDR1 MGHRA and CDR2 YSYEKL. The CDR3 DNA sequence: TGCGCCAGCAGCCATAAGACCGCGGCTAACCAAGAGACCCAGTACTTC. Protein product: CASSHKTAANQETQYF.

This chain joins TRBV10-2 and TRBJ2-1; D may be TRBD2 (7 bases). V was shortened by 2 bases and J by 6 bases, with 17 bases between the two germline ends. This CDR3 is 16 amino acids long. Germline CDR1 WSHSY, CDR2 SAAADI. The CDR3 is CASSETRGAYLNEQFF. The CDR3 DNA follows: TGCGCCAGCAGTGAGACCCGGGGGGCGTACCTCAATGAGCAGTTCTTC.

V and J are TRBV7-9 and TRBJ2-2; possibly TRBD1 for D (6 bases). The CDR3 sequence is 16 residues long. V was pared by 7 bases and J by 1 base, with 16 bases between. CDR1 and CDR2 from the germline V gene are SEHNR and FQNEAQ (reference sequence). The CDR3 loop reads CASNLGVTGNTGELFF. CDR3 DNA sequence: TGTGCCAGCAACCTTGGGGTGACAGGGAACACCGGGGAGCTGTTTTTT.

The CDR3 DNA reads as TGCGCCAGCAGCCAAGGAAGTCAGCAGTTCTTC. Protein: CASSQGSQQFF. V is TRBV4-1 and J is TRBJ2-1; D not resolved. From germline, CDR1 is MGHRA and CDR2 YSYEKL. V lost 1 base and J 11 bases, leaving 6 bases between the germline ends. CDR3 size: 11 residues.

CDR3 coding DNA: TGTGCTAGTGGTCCCTCCCCTGGGACAGCCTACGAGCAGTACTTC. Translation: CASGPSPGTAYEQYF. The chain joins TRBV12-5 to TRBJ2-7, with 7 bases lining up with TRBD1. The germline CDR1 and CDR2 sequences are LGHNT and FRNRAP. After removal of 5 bases from V and 2 bases from J, the junction contained 9 bases not matched to a gene. The CDR3 consists of 15 residues.

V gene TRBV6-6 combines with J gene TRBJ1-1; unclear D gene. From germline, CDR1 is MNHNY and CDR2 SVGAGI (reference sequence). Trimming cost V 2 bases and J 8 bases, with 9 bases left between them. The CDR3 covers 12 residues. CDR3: CASSYVGSEAFF. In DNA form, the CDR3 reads TGTGCCAGCAGTTACGTAGGGTCCGAAGCTTTCTTT.

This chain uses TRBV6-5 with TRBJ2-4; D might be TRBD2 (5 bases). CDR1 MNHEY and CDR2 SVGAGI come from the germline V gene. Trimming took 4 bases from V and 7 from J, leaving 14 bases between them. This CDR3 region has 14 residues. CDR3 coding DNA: TGTGCCAGCAGTTTTGACGGGGAACTGAACATTCAGTACTTC. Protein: CASSFDGELNIQYF.